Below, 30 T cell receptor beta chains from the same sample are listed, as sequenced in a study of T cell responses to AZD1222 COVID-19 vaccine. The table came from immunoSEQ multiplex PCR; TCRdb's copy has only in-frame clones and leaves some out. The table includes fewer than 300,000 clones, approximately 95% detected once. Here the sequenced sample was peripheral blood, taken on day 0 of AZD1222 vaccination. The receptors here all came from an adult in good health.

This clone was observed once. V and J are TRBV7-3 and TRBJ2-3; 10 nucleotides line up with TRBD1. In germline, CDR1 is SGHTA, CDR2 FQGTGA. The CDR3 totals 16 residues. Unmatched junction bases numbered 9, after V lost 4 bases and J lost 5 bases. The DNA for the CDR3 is TGTGCCAGCAGCTCCAGGGGGGACAGGGGTAGAGATACGCAGTATTTT. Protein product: CASSSRGDRGRDTQYF. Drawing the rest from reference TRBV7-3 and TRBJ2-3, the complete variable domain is GAGVSQTPSNKVTEKGKYVELRCDPISGHTALYWYRQSLGQGPEFLIYFQGTGAADDSGLPNDRFFAVRPEGSVSTLKIQRTERGDSAVYLCASSSRGDRGRDTQYFGPGTRLTVL.

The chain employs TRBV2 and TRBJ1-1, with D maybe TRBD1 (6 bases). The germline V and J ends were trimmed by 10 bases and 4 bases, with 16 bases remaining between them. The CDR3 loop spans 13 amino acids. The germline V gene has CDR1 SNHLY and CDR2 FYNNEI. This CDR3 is CANTGEGGTEAFF. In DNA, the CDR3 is TGTGCCAACACGGGGGAGGGGGGCACTGAAGCTTTCTTT.

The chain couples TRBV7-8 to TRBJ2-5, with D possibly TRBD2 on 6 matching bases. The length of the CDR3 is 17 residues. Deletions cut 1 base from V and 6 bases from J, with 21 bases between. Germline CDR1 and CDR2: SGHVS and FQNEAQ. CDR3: CASSLGSGGGIGKTQYF. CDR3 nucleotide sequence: TGTGCCAGCAGCTTAGGTTCGGGCGGAGGGATCGGAAAGACCCAGTACTTC. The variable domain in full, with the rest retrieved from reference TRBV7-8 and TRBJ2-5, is GAGVSQSPRYKVAKRGQDVALRCDPISGHVSLFWYQQALGQGPEFLTYFQNEAQLDKSGLPSDRFFAERPEGSVSTLKIQRTQQEDSAVYLCASSLGSGGGIGKTQYFGPGTRLLVL.

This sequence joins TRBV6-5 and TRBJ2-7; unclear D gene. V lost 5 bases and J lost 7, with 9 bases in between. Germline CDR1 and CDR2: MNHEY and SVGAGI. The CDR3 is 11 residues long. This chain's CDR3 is CASSLGQEQYF. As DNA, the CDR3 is TGTGCCAGCAGTCTCGGGCAGGAGCAGTACTTC.

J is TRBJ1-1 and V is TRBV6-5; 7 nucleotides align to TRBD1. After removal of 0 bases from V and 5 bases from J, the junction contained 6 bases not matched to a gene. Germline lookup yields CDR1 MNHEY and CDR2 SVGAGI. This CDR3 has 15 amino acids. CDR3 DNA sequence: TGTGCCAGCAGTTACTCGCCGAGGGGGCAGACTGAAGCTTTCTTT. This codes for CASSYSPRGQTEAFF.

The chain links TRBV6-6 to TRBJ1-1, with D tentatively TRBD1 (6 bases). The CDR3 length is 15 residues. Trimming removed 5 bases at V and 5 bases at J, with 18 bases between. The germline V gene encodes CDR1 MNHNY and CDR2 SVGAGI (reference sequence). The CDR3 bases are TGTGCCAGCAGTACGCCCCGGGGGCCGTGGACTGAAGCTTTCTTT. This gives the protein CASSTPRGPWTEAFF.

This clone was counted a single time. CDR3 sequence reads: CSVGLAGVGETQYF. CDR3 bases: TGCAGCGTCGGACTAGCGGGAGTGGGAGAGACCCAGTACTTC. The V gene is TRBV29-1, the J gene TRBJ2-5; 13 positions match TRBD2. J gave up 4 bases and V 6 bases, and 5 bases lay outside the gene matches. The CDR3 runs 14 residues. CDR1 and CDR2 from the germline V gene are SQVTM and ANQGSEA.

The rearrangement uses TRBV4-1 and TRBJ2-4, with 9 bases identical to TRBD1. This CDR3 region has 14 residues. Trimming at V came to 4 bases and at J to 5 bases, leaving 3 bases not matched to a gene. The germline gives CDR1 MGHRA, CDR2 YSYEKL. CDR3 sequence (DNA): TGCGCCAGCAGCCGGACAGGGGTTCAAAACATTCAGTACTTC. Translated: CASSRTGVQNIQYF.

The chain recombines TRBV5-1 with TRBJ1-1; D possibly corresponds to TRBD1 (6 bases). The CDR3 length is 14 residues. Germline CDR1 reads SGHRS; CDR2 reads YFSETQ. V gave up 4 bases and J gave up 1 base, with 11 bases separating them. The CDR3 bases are TGCGCCAGCAGCCCCCGGACAGAGAACACTGAAGCTTTCTTT. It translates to CASSPRTENTEAFF. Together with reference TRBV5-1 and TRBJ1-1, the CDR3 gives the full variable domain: KAGVTQTPRYLIKTRGQQVTLSCSPISGHRSVSWYQQTPGQGLQFLFEYFSETQRNKGNFPGRFSGRQFSNSRSEMNVSTLELGDSALYLCASSPRTENTEAFFGQGTRLTVV.

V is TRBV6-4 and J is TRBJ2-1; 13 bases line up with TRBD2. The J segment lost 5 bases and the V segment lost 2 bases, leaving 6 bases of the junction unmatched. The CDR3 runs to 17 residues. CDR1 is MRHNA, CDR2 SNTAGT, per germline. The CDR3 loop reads CASSDLGGLAGNNEQFF. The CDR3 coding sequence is TGTGCCAGCAGTGACCTGGGGGGACTAGCGGGGAACAATGAGCAGTTCTTC.

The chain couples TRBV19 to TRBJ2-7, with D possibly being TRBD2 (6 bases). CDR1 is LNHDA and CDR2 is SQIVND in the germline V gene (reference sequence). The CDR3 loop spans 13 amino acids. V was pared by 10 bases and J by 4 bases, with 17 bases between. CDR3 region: CATRAGSGYEQYF. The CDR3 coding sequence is TGTGCCACCCGCGCTGGTAGCGGTTACGAGCAGTACTTC.

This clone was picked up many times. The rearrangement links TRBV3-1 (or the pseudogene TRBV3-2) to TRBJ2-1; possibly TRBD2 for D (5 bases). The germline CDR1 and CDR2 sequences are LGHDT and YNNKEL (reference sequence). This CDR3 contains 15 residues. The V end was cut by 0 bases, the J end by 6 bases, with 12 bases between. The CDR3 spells CASSQDGLASNEQFF. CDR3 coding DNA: TGTGCCAGCAGCCAAGATGGTCTAGCTTCCAATGAGCAGTTCTTC.

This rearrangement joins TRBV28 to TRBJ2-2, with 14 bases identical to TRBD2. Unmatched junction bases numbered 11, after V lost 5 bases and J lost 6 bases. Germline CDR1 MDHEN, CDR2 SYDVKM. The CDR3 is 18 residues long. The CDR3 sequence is CASSPPGLAGVLAGELFF. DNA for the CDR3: TGTGCCAGCAGTCCGCCGGGACTAGCGGGAGTTTTGGCCGGGGAGCTGTTTTTT.

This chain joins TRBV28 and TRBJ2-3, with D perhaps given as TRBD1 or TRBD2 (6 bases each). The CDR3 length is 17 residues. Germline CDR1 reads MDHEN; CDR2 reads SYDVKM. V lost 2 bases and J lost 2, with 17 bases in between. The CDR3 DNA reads TGTGCCAGCAGTTTAGAACCGGGGGCGAGGAACACAGATACGCAGTATTTT. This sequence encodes CASSLEPGARNTDTQYF.

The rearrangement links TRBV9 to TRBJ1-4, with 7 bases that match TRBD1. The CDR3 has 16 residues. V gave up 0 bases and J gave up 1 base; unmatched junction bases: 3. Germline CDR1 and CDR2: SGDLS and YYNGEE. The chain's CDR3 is CASSVGTGGTNEKLFF. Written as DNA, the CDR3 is TGTGCCAGCAGCGTAGGGACAGGAGGAACTAATGAAAAACTGTTTTTT.

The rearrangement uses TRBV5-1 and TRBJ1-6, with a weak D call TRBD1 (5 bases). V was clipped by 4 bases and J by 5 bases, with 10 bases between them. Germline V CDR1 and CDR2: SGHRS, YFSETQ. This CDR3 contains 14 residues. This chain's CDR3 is CASSAGTDNSPLHF. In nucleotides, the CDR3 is TGCGCCAGCAGCGCAGGGACGGATAATTCACCCCTCCACTTT. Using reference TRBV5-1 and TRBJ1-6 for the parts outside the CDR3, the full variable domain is KAGVTQTPRYLIKTRGQQVTLSCSPISGHRSVSWYQQTPGQGLQFLFEYFSETQRNKGNFPGRFSGRQFSNSRSEMNVSTLELGDSALYLCASSAGTDNSPLHFGNGTRLTVT.

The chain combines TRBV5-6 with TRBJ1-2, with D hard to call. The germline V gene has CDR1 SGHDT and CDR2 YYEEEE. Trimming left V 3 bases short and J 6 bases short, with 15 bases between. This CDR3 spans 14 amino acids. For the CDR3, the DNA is TGTGCCAGCAGCTACCCGGCAGAGGGCAATGGCTACACCTTC. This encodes CASSYPAEGNGYTF.

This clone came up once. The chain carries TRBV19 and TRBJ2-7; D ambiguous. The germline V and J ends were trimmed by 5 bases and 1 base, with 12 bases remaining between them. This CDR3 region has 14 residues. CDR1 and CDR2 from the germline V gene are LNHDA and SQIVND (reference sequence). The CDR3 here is CASSVQAPSYEQYF. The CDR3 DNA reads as TGTGCCAGTAGTGTCCAGGCCCCTTCCTACGAGCAGTACTTC.

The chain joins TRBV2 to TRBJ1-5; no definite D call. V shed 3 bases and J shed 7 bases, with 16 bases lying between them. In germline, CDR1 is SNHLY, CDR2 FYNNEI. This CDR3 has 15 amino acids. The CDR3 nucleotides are TGTGCCAGCAGTGACGGCCCGAATAGTTTCCAGCCCCAGCATTTT. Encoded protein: CASSDGPNSFQPQHF.

The CDR3 DNA sequence: TGTGCCAGCAGTGACGAGGGCTGGGGGGGCAATCAGCCCCAGCATTTT. Protein product: CASSDEGWGGNQPQHF. This chain links TRBV25-1 with TRBJ1-5; possible D gene TRBD1, 5 bases. Per the germline V gene, CDR1 is MGHDK and CDR2 is SYGVNS. Between the trimmed V and J ends, which lost 3 bases and 2 bases, there was a span of 14 bases. CDR3 size: 16 residues.

This CDR3 reads CASSWTGGASEAFF. DNA for the CDR3: TGTGCCAGCAGTTGGACAGGGGGGGCCTCTGAAGCTTTCTTT. V gene TRBV2 combines with J gene TRBJ1-1; 10 bases match TRBD1. Germline CDR1 and CDR2: SNHLY and FYNNEI. The CDR3 has 14 residues. The J segment lost 6 bases and the V segment lost 5 bases, leaving 6 bases of the junction unmatched. The entire variable domain, with the rest obtained from reference TRBV2 and TRBJ1-1, is as follows: EPEVTQTPSHQVTQMGQEVILRCVPISNHLYFYWYRQILGQKVEFLVSFYNNEISEKSEIFDDQFSVERPDGSNFTLKIRSTKLEDSAMYFCASSWTGGASEAFFGQGTRLTVV.

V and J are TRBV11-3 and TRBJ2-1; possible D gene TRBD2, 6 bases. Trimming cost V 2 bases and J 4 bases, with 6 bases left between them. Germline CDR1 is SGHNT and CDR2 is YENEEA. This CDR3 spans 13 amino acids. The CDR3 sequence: CASSLRGYNEQFF. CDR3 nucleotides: TGTGCCAGCAGCTTACGGGGGTACAATGAGCAGTTCTTC.

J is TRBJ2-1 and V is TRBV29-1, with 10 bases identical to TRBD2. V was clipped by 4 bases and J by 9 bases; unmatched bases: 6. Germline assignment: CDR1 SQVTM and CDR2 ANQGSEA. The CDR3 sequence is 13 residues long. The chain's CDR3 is CSVVSGGASEQFF. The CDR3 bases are TGCAGCGTTGTAAGCGGGGGGGCAAGTGAGCAGTTCTTC.

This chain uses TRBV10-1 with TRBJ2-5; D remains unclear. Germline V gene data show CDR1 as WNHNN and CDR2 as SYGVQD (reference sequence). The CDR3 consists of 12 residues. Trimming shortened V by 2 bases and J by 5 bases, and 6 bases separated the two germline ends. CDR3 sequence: CASSEPRETQYF. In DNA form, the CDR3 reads TGCGCCAGCAGTGAGCCCAGGGAGACCCAGTACTTC.

CDR3 in DNA: TGTGCCAGCAGTCCGGACTCTGGGGCCAACGTCCTGACTTTC. Protein sequence: CASSPDSGANVLTF. J is TRBJ2-6 and V is TRBV2; unclear D gene. V was shortened by 5 bases and J by 0 bases, with 5 bases between the two germline ends. In germline, CDR1 is SNHLY, CDR2 FYNNEI. This CDR3 region has 14 residues. Drawing the rest from reference TRBV2 and TRBJ2-6, the complete variable domain is EPEVTQTPSHQVTQMGQEVILRCVPISNHLYFYWYRQILGQKVEFLVSFYNNEISEKSEIFDDQFSVERPDGSNFTLKIRSTKLEDSAMYFCASSPDSGANVLTFGAGSRLTVL.

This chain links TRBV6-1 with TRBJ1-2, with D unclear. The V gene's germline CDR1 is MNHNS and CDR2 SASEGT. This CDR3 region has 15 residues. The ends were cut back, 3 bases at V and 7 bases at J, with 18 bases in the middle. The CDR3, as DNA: TGTGCCAGCAGTGACCCGGCCAGCCCGCTGGCTGGCTACACCTTC. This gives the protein CASSDPASPLAGYTF.

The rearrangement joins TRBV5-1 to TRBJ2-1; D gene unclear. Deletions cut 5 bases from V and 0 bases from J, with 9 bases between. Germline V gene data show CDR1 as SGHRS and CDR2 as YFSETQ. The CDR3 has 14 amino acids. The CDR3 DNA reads TGCGCCAGCAGTCTACTGAGCTCCTACAATGAGCAGTTCTTC. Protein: CASSLLSSYNEQFF.

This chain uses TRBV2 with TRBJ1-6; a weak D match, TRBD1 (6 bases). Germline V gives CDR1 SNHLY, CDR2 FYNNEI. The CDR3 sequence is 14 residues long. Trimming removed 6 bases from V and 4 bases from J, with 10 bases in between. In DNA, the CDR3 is TGTGCCAGCAGGGGGACACCTTATAATTCACCCCTCCACTTT. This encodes CASRGTPYNSPLHF.

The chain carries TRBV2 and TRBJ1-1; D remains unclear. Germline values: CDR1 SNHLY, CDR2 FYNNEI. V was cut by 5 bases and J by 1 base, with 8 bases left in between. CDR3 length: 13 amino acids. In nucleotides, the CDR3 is TGTGCCAGCAGTTTGACTCAGAACACTGAAGCTTTCTTT. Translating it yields CASSLTQNTEAFF.

The CDR3 coding sequence is TGTGCCAGCAGCGGGACAGGTGGCCGGGGTATCTATGGCTACACCTTC. Translated, it gives CASSGTGGRGIYGYTF. The chain employs TRBV7-2 and TRBJ1-2, with 8 positions matching TRBD1. Germline assignment: CDR1 SGHTA and CDR2 FQGNSA. The ends lost 5 bases at V and 4 bases at J; junction bases unmatched: 12. This CDR3 comprises 16 residues.